Listed here is a single T cell receptor beta chain. Next came a second PCR, run for about 7 to 12 cycles, which used a sample-barcoded 5' primer along with a J-beta primer mix. MiXCR was run by TCRdb on the 5' RACE reads, yielding one entry per CDR3 protein. The sample has around 700,000 distinct CDR3 sequences, about 25% seen once. The ends lost 2 bases at V and 2 bases at J; junction bases unmatched: 1. The CDR3 consists of 14 residues. Germline values: CDR1 SGDLS, CDR2 YYNGEE. This sample was taken from a study of blood T cells in healthy people across ages. The sample was also reused in another study, on T cells of mothers and their children.

This TCR was recovered from a boy younger than 18 in good health. The sample consisted of blood. The rearrangement uses TRBV9 and TRBJ2-1; 7 bases fit TRBD2. CDR3 sequence reads: CASSVGLAYNEQFF. DNA of the CDR3: TGTGCCAGCAGCGTCGGACTAGCCTACAATGAGCAGTTCTTC.